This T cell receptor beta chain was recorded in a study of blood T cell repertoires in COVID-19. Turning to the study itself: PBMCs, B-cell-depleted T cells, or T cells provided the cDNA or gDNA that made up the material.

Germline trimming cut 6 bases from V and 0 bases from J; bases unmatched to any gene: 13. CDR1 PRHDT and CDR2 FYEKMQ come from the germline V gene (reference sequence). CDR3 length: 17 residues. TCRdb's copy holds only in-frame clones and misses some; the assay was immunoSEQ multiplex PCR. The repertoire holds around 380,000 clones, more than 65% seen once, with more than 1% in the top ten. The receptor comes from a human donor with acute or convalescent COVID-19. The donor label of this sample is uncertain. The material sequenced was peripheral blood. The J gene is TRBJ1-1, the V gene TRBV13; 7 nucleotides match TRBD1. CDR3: CASSAETGISMNTEAFF. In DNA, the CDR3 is TGTGCCAGCAGTGCTGAGACAGGGATTAGTATGAACACTGAAGCTTTCTTT.